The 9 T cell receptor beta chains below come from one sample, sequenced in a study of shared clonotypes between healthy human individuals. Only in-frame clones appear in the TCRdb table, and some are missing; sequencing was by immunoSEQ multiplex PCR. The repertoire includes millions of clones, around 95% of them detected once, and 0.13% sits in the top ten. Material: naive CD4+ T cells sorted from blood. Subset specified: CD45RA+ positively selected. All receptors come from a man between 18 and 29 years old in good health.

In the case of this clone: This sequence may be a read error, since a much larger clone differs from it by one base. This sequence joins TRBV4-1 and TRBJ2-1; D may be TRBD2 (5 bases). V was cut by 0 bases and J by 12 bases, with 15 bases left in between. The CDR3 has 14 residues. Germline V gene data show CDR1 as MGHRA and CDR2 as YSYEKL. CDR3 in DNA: TGCGCCAGCAGCCAAGATCCACTAGTTAGTGGGCAGTTCTTC. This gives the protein CASSQDPLVSGQFF.

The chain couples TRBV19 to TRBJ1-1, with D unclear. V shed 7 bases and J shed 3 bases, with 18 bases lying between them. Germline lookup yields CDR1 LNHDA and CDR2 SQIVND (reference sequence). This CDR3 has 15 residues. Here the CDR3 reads CASTSPSLGYTEAFF. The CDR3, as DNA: TGTGCCAGTACCAGCCCCTCCCTTGGATACACTGAAGCTTTCTTT.

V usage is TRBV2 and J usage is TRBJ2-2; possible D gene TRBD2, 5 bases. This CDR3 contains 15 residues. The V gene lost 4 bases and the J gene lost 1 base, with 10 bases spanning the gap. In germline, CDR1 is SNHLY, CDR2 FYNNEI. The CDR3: CASSVFAGNTGELFF. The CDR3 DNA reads TGTGCCAGCAGTGTTTTTGCGGGGAACACCGGGGAGCTGTTTTTT.

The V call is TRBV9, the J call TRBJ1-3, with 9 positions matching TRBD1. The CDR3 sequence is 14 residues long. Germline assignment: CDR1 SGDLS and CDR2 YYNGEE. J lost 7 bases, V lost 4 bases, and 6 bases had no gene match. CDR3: CASSSQGAANTIYF. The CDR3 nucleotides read TGTGCCAGCAGCTCACAGGGGGCGGCCAACACCATATATTTT.

The CDR3 DNA sequence: TGTGCCAGCAGCTTAGACAGGGATGGGTTCTACGAGCAGTACTTC. Translated: CASSLDRDGFYEQYF. V usage is TRBV7-2 and J usage is TRBJ2-7; the D gene is possibly TRBD1 (6 bases). Germline-derived CDR1 and CDR2 are SGHTA and FQGNSA. This CDR3 contains 15 residues. With 1 base removed from V and 3 bases from J, the gap between germline ends came to 13 bases.

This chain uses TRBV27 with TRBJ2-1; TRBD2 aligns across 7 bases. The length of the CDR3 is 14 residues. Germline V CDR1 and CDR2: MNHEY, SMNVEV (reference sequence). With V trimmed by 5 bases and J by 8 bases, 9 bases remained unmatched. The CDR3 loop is CASSPQAGVDEQFF. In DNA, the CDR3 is TGTGCCAGCAGTCCACAGGCGGGGGTCGATGAGCAGTTCTTC.

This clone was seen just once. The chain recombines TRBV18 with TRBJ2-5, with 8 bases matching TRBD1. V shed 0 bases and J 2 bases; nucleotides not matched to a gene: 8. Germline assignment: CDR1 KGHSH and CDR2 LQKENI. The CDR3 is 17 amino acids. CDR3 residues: CASSPPLTGALQETQYF. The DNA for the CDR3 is TGTGCCAGCTCACCACCGCTGACAGGGGCACTACAAGAGACCCAGTACTTC.

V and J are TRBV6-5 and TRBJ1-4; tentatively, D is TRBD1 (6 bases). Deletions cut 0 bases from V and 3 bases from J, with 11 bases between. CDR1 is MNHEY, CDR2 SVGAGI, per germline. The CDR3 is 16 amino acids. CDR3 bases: TGTGCCAGCAGTTACTCCGTCCGGGGGCCTAATGAAAAACTGTTTTTT. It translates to CASSYSVRGPNEKLFF.

This CDR3 reads CAWSGRQGETEAFF. The CDR3, as DNA: TGTGCCTGGAGTGGGAGACAGGGGGAAACTGAAGCTTTCTTT. V usage is TRBV30 and J usage is TRBJ1-1; 9 bases are shared with TRBD1. Germline V CDR1 and CDR2: GTSNPN, SVGIG (reference sequence). The CDR3 has 14 amino acids. Trimming at V came to 1 base and at J to 5 bases, leaving 5 bases not matched to a gene.